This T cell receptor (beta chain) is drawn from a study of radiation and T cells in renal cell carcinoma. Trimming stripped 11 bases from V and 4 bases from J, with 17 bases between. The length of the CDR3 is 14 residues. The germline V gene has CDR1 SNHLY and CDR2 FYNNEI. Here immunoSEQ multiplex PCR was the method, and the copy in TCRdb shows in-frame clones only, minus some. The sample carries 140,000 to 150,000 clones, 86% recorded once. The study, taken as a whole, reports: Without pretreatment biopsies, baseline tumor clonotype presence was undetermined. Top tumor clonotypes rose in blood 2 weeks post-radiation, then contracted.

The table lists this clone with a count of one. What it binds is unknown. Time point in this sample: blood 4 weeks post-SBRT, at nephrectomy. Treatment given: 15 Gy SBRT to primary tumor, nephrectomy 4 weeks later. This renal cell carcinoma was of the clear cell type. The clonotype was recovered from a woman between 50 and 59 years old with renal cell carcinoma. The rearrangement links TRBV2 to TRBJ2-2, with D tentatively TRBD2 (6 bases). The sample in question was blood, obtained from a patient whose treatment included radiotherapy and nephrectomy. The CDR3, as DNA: TGTGCCGGATCTCTCCGGGAGAGCACCGGGGAGCTGTTTTTT. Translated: CAGSLRESTGELFF.